The clone carrying this T cell receptor beta chain has a count of ten or more. This sample was included in a study of regulatory T cells in long-lasting Graves disease. CDR3 size: 15 residues. CDR1 and CDR2 (germline): MDHEN, SYDVKM. Trimming removed 4 bases at V and 4 bases at J, with 11 bases between. Arm-PCR with iRepertoire HTBI primers amplified the CDR3 regions for these TCR beta libraries. Using its own MiXCR run on the multiplex PCR reads, TCRdb lists one record per CDR3 protein. Counted here are 350,000 to 500,000 distinct CDR3 sequences, about a sixth occurring once; the ten biggest clones make up about 23%. The time point here: newly diagnosed GD, antithyroid drugs for less than 3 months. There was RNA extracted from PBMCs, and the TCR library was made from it. The sample was also reused in another study, on T cells in Graves' hyperthyroidism and ophthalmopathy. That work states: Exclusion criteria comprised uncontrolled infection, other autoimmune disease, pregnancy or lactation.

The chain uses TRBV28 and TRBJ2-6; no definite D call. The starting material was peripheral blood mononuclear cells (PBMCs), obtained at new diagnosis, from a patient treated with antithyroid drugs. This sequence was found in a woman between 18 and 29 years old with Graves disease. CDR3: CASSSEPRGANVLTF. Here the CDR3 DNA reads TGTGCCAGCAGTTCCGAACCGAGGGGGGCCAACGTCCTGACTTTC.